The text below deals with one T cell receptor (beta chain). Its antigen is not known. The trim removed 0 bases at V and 6 bases at J, leaving 7 bases unmatched. CDR1 and CDR2 from the germline V gene are SGHRS and YFSETQ. The CDR3 is 15 amino acids. The sample is drawn from a study of cytomegalovirus exposure and HLA in healthy donors. Study-wide findings and caveats: The CMV antigen specificity of a few CMV-associated chains was confirmed through in vitro analysis. Cytomegalovirus status was reportedly diagnosed by the classifier with high sensitivity and specificity.

The donors were in the roughly 130-subject validation cohort, distinct from the approximately 670-subject first cohort. The protocol was immunoSEQ multiplex PCR, while the TCRdb copy is restricted to in-frame clones and leaves out a portion. This sample has about 160,000 clones, with 86% found just once. The receptor was isolated from a woman in her 30s in good health and CMV-seronegative. The sample taken for sequencing was PBMCs. The chain combines TRBV5-1 with TRBJ2-7, with 9 positions matching TRBD2. CDR3 sequence reads: CASSLGLAVGGEQYF. The DNA of the CDR3 is TGCGCCAGCAGCTTGGGACTAGCGGTTGGGGGCGAGCAGTACTTC.